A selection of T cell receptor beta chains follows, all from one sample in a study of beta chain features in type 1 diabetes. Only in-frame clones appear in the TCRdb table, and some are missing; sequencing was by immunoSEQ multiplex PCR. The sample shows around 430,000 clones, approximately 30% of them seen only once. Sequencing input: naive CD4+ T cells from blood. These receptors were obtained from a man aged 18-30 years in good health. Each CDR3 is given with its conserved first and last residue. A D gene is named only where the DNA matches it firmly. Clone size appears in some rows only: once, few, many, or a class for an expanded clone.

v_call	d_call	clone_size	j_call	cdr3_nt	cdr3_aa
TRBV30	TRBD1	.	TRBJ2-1	TGTGCCTGGAGGAGGGGGCAATACAATGAGCAGTTCTTC	CAWRRGQYNEQFF
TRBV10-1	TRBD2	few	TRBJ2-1	TGCGCCAGCAGCGGACTAGCGGAAGAGAATGAGCAGTTCTTC	CASSGLAEENEQFF
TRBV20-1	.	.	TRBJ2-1	TGCAGTCCCCTAGCCCTCCGCCCATTCTTC	CSPLALRPFF
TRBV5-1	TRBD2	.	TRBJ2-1	TGCGCCAGCAGCTTGGACCCTAGCGGGGACAATGAGCAGTTCTTC	CASSLDPSGDNEQFF
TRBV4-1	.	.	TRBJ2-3	TGCGCCAGCAGCCAAGGTAAAGCCGAGGCCGATACGCAGTATTTT	CASSQGKAEADTQYF
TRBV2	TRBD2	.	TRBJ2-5	TGTGCCCAAGCAGGGACTAGTCGCGAGACCCAGTACTTC	CAQAGTSRETQYF
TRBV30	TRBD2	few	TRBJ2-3	TGTGCCTGGAGTGTACGGCGGCTAGCGGGAAACACAGATACGCAGTATTTT	CAWSVRRLAGNTDTQYF
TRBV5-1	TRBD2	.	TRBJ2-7	TGCGCCAGCGCTCTGACTAGCGATTCCTACGAGCAGTACTTC	CASALTSDSYEQYF
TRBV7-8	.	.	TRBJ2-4	TGTGCCAGCAGTCCATCCAGGGTCTCTTTGACCAAAAACATTCAGTACTTC	CASSPSRVSLTKNIQYF
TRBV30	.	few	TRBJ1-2	TGTGCCGTCCGGGAAAGGTCGTCTAATGGCTACACCTTC	CAVRERSSNGYTF
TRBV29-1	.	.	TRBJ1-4	TGCAGCGTGGCGGGAAGGGTCAGTGAAAAACTGTTTTTT	CSVAGRVSEKLFF
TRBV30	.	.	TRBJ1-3	TGTGCCTGGAGTATCCTTCGCCGGGACATCGGAGCCGGAAACACCATATATTTT	CAWSILRRDIGAGNTIYF
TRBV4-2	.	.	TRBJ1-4	TGTGCCAGCAGCCAAGGACAGGTCGGACTGTTTTTT	CASSQGQVGLFF
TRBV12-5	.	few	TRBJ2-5	TGTGCTAGTGGAACAGGGAGTGGGCAAGAGACCCAGTACTTC	CASGTGSGQETQYF
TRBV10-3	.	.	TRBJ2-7	TGTGCCATCAGTGAGTGGGCTTACGAGCAGTACTTC	CAISEWAYEQYF
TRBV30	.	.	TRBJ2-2	TGTGCCTGGAGTGTAATAGGGACCGGGGAGCTGTTTTTT	CAWSVIGTGELFF
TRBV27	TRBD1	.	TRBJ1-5	TGTGCCAGCAGTTTGGTAGGGGGCGGTCAGCCCCAGCATTTT	CASSLVGGGQPQHF
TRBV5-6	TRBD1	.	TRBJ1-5	TGTGCCAGCAGCTCCCAGGGACAGGGGTCCCATAGCAATCAGCCCCAGCATTTT	CASSSQGQGSHSNQPQHF
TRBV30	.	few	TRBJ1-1	TGTGCCTGGAGTTGGTCGCGGAACACTGAAGCTTTCTTT	CAWSWSRNTEAFF
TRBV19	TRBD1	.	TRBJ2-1	TGTGCCAGTAGTCTAATTTGGACAGGGGGCAATGAGCAGTTCTTC	CASSLIWTGGNEQFF
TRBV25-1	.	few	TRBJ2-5	TGTGCCAGCAGTGAATCCAATGTTTGGGAGACCCAGTACTTC	CASSESNVWETQYF
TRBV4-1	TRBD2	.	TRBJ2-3	TGCGCCAGCAGCCAAGTAGCGGGCCTCAGCACAGATACGCAGTATTTT	CASSQVAGLSTDTQYF
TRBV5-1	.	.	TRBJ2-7	TGCGCCAGCAGCTTGGCCGTAGGCGAGCAGTACTTC	CASSLAVGEQYF
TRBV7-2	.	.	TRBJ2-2	TGTGCCAGCAGTCCCACTACGAACACCGGGGAGCTGTTTTTT	CASSPTTNTGELFF
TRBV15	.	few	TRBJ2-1	TGTGCCACCAGCAGACATAGCGGAAATGAGCAGTTCTTC	CATSRHSGNEQFF
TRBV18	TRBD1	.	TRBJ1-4	TGTGCCAGCTCTTCGGGACAGGCGACTAATGAAAAACTGTTTTTT	CASSSGQATNEKLFF
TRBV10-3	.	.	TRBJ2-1	TGTGCCATCGGGGCGGACAGTTACAATGAGCAGTTCTTC	CAIGADSYNEQFF
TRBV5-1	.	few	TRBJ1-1	TGCGCCAGCAGCTTGGCTTCAGGGTTGGGCACTGAAGCTTTCTTT	CASSLASGLGTEAFF
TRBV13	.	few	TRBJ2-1	TGTGCCAGCAGACCGGCCCCTAGCTCCTACAATGAGCAGTTCTTC	CASRPAPSSYNEQFF
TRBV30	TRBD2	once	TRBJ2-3	TGTGCCTGGACTCCACTAGCGGGAGCAGATACGCAGTATTTT	CAWTPLAGADTQYF
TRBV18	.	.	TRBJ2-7	TGTGCCAGCTCACCACTGGACAACTACGAGCAGTACTTC	CASSPLDNYEQYF
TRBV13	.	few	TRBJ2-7	TGTGCCAGCAGCTTAGTGCGCTACGAGCAGTACTTC	CASSLVRYEQYF
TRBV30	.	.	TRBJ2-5	TGTGCCTGGAGTGCCCGTTGGGGAGAGACCCAGTACTTC	CAWSARWGETQYF
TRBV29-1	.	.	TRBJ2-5	TGCAGCGTGGCCTTAGGGCAAGAGACCCAGTACTTC	CSVALGQETQYF
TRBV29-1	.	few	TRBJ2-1	TGCAGCGTTGTGTGGCAGGGGAAAGTAAATGAGCAGTTCTTC	CSVVWQGKVNEQFF
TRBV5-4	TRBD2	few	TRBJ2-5	TGTGCCAGCAGCTTGGTGCGGGAGCAAGAGACCCAGTACTTC	CASSLVREQETQYF
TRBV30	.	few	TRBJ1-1	TGTGCCTGGAGTAACACAGGTGGCACTGAAGCTTTCTTT	CAWSNTGGTEAFF
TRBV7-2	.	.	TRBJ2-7	TGTGCCAGCAGCTTAGCCGCGTGGGGAGAGCAGTACTTC	CASSLAAWGEQYF
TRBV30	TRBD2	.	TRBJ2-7	TGTGCCTGGAGTAGACTAGCACTGAGCTCCTACGAGCAGTACTTC	CAWSRLALSSYEQYF
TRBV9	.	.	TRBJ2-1	TGTGCCAGCAGCGTAGACGGGACTTCCAATGAGCAGTTCTTC	CASSVDGTSNEQFF
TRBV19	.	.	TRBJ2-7	TGTGCCAGTAGTACCAACCGACAGGAGCAGTACTTC	CASSTNRQEQYF
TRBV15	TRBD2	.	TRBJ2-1	TGTGCCACCAGCAGAGATGAGGGACTAGCGGCCTACAATGAGCAGTTCTTC	CATSRDEGLAAYNEQFF
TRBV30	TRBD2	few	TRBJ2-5	TGTGCCTGGACGACTAGCGTAGAGACCCAGTACTTC	CAWTTSVETQYF
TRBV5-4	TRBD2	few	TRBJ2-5	TGTGCCAGCAGGACTAGCGTACAAGAGACCCAGTACTTC	CASRTSVQETQYF
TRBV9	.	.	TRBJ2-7	TGTGCCAGCAGCGTAGCCTGGCGGGGAATGGAGCAGTACTTC	CASSVAWRGMEQYF
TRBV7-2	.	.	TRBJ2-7	TGTGCCAGCAGCTTAACAAACTACGAGCAGTACTTC	CASSLTNYEQYF
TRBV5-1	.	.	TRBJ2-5	TGCGCCAGCACCACAGGGACCCAACAAGAGACCCAGTACTTC	CASTTGTQQETQYF
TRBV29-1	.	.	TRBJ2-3	TGCAGCGTTGAACAGGGTCGCACAGATACGCAGTATTTT	CSVEQGRTDTQYF
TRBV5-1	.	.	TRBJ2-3	TGCGCCAGCACTCCAGGGGGAGCGGGATCGGCAGATACGCAGTATTTT	CASTPGGAGSADTQYF
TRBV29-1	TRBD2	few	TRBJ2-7	TGCAGCGCTCTGACTAGCGGCTACGAGCAGTACTTC	CSALTSGYEQYF
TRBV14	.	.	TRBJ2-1	TGTGCCAGCAGCCAAGATCGGGCTACAGATCAGTTCTTC	CASSQDRATDQFF
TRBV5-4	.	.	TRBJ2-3	TGTGCCAGCAGCCCGACCACAGATACGCAGTATTTT	CASSPTTDTQYF
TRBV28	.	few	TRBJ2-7	TGTGCCAGCAATGAACCAGGGAGCTCCTACGAGCAGTACTTC	CASNEPGSSYEQYF
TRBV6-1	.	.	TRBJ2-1	TGTGCCAGCGCAGGGAGGCTCTACAATGAGCAGTTCTTC	CASAGRLYNEQFF
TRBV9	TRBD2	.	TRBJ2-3	TGTGCCAGCAGCGCCTTAGGGACTAGCGGGGGAGATACGCAGTATTTT	CASSALGTSGGDTQYF
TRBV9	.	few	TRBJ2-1	TGTGCCAGCAGCAGGACAACGGATGATGAGCAGTTCTTC	CASSRTTDDEQFF
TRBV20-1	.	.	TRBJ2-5	TGCAGTGCTCGACCCGAAGAGACCCAGTACTTC	CSARPEETQYF
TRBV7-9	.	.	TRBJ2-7	TGTGCCAGCAGCTTAGGGGACGTTAGAGGTCCGTACGAGCAGTACTTC	CASSLGDVRGPYEQYF
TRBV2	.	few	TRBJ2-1	TGTGCCAGCAGTCCACAGGGCCCCTACAATGAGCAGTTCTTC	CASSPQGPYNEQFF